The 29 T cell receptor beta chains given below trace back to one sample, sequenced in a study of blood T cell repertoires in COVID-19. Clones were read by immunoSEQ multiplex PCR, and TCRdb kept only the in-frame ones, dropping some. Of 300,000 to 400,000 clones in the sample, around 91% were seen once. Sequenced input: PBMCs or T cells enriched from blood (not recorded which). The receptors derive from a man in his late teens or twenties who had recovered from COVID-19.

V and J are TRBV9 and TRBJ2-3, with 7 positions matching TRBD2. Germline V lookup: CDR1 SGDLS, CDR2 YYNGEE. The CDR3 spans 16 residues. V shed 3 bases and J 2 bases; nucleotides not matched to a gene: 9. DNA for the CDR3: TGTGCCAGCAGCGCTTTGAGCGGGGAGTACACAGATACGCAGTATTTT. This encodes CASSALSGEYTDTQYF.

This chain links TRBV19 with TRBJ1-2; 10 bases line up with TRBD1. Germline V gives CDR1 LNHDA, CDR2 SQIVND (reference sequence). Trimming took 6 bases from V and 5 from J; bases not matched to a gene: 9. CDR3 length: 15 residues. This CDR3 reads CASSPPGQGIYGYTF. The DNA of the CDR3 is TGTGCCAGTAGCCCCCCGGGACAGGGGATTTATGGCTACACCTTC.

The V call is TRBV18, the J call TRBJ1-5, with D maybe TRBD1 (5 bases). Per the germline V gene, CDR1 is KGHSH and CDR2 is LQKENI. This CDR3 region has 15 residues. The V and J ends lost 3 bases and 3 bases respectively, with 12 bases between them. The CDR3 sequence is CASSPQGFDNQPQHF. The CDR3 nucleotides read TGTGCCAGCTCACCCCAGGGTTTTGACAATCAGCCCCAGCATTTT. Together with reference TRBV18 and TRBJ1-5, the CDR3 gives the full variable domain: NAGVMQNPRHLVRRRGQEARLRCSPMKGHSHVYWYRQLPEEGLKFMVYLQKENIIDESGMPKERFSAEFPKEGPSILRIQQVVRGDSAAYFCASSPQGFDNQPQHFGDGTRLSIL.

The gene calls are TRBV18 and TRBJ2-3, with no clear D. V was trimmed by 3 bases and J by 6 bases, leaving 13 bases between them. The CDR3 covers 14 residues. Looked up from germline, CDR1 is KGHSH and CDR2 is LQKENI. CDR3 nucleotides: TGTGCCAGCTCACCGCCATCGACAACTGATACGCAGTATTTT. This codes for CASSPPSTTDTQYF.

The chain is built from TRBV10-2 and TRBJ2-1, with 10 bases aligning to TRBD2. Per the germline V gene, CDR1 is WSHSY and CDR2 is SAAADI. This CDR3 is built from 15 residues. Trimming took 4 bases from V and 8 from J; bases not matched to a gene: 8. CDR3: CASSARAGGPYEQFF. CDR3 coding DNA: TGCGCCAGCAGTGCGAGAGCGGGGGGGCCTTATGAGCAGTTCTTC.

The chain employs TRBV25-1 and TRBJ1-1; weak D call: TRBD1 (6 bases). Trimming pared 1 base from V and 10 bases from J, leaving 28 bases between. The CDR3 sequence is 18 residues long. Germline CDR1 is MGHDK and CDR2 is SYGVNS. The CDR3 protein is CASSESVGADTSAEAAFF. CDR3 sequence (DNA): TGTGCCAGCAGTGAATCGGTGGGGGCAGACACCAGCGCCGAAGCAGCTTTCTTT.

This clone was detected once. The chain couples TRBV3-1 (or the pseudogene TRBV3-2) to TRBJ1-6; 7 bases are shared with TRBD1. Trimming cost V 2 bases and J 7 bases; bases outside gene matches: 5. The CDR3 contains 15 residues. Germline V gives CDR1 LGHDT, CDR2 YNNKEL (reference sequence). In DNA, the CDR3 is TGTGCCAGCAGCCAATGGGACAGACAAAATTCACCCCTCCACTTT. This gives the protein CASSQWDRQNSPLHF.

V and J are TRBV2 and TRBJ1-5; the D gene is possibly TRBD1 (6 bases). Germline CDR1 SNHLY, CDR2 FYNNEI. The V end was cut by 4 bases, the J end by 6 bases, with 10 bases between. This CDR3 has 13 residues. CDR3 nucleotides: TGTGCCAGCAGTGGGGAGGGGGTTCAGCCCCAGCATTTT. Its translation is CASSGEGVQPQHF. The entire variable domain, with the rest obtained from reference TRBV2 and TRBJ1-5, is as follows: EPEVTQTPSHQVTQMGQEVILRCVPISNHLYFYWYRQILGQKVEFLVSFYNNEISEKSEIFDDQFSVERPDGSNFTLKIRSTKLEDSAMYFCASSGEGVQPQHFGDGTRLSIL.

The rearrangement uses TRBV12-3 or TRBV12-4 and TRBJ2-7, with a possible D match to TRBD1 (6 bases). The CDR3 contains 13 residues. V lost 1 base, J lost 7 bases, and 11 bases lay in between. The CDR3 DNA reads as TGTGCCAGCAGTTTAGACAGGGCTGGAGAGCAGTACTTC. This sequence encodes CASSLDRAGEQYF.

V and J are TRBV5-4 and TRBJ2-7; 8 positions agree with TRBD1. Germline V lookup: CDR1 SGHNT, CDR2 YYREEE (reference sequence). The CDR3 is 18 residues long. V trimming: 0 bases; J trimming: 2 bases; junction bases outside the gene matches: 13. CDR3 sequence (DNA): TGTGCCAGCAGCTTGGGACAGGGGCTTAGCCCTACAACCTACGAGCAGTACTTC. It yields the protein CASSLGQGLSPTTYEQYF.

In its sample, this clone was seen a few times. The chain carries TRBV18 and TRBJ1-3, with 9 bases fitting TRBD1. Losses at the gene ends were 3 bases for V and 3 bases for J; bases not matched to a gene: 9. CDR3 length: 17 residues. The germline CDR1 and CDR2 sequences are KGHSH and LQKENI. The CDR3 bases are TGTGCCAGCTCACCCTACCTGGGACAGGGTAATGGAAACACCATATATTTT. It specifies CASSPYLGQGNGNTIYF.

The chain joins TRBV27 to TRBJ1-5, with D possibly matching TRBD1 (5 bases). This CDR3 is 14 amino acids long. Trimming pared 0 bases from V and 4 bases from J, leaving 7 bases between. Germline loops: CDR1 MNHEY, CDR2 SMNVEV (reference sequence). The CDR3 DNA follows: TGTGCCAGCAGTTTATCCCAGGGAAATCAGCCCCAGCATTTT. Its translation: CASSLSQGNQPQHF.

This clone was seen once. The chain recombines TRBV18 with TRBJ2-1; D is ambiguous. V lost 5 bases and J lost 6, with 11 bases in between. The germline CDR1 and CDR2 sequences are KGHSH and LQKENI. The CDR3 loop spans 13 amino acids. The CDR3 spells CASSFGFGNEQFF. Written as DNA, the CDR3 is TGTGCCAGCTCATTCGGGTTCGGCAATGAGCAGTTCTTC.

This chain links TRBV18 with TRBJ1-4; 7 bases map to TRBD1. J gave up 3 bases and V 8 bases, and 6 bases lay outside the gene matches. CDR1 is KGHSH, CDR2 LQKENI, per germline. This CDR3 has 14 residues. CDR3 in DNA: TGTGCCAGCACCGGGACAGCCTCTAATGAAAAACTGTTTTTT. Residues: CASTGTASNEKLFF.

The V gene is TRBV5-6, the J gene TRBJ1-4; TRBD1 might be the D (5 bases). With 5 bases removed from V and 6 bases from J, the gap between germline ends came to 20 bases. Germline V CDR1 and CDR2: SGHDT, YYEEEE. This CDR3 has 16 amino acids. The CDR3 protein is CASSPGTGLVDEKLFF. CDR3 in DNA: TGTGCCAGCAGTCCCGGGACCGGACTAGTGGATGAAAAACTGTTTTTT.

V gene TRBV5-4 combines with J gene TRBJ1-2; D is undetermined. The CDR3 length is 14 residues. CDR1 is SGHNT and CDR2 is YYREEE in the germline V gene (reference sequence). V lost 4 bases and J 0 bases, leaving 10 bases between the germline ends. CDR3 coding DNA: TGTGCCAGCAGCCGGCGGGAGACTAACTATGGCTACACCTTC. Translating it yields CASSRRETNYGYTF.

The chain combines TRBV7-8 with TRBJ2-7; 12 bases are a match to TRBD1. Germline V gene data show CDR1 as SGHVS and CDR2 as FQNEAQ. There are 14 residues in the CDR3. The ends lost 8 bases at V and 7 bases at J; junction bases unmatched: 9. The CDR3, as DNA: TGTGCCAGCCTACGCGGGACAGGGGGCTGGGAGCAGTACTTC. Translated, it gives CASLRGTGGWEQYF. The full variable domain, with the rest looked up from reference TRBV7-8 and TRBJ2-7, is GAGVSQSPRYKVAKRGQDVALRCDPISGHVSLFWYQQALGQGPEFLTYFQNEAQLDKSGLPSDRFFAERPEGSVSTLKIQRTQQEDSAVYLCASLRGTGGWEQYFGPGTRLTVT.

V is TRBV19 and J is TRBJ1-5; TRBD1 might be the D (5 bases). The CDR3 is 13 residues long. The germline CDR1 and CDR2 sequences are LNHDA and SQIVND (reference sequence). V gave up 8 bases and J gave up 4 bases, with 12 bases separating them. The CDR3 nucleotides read TGTGCCAGTTATCCAGGGCTTAATCAGCCCCAGCATTTT. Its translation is CASYPGLNQPQHF.

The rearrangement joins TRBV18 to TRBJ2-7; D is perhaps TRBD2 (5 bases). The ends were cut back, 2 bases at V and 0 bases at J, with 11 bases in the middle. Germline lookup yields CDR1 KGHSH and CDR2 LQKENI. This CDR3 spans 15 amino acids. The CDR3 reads CASSPKSGYSYEQYF. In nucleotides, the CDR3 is TGTGCCAGCTCACCAAAATCGGGGTACTCCTACGAGCAGTACTTC.

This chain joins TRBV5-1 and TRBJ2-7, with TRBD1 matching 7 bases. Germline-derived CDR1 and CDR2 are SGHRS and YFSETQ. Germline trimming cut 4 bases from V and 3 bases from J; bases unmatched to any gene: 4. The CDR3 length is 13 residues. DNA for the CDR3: TGCGCCAGCAGCCCCGGGACAGTCTACGAGCAGTACTTC. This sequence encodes CASSPGTVYEQYF. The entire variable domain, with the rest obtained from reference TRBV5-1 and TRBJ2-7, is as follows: KAGVTQTPRYLIKTRGQQVTLSCSPISGHRSVSWYQQTPGQGLQFLFEYFSETQRNKGNFPGRFSGRQFSNSRSEMNVSTLELGDSALYLCASSPGTVYEQYFGPGTRLTVT.

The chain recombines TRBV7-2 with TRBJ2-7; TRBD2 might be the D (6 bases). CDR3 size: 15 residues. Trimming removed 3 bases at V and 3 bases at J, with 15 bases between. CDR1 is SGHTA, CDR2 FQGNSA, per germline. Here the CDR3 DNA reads TGTGCCAGCAGCTTTGGAGGGCCGGGAAACTACGAGCAGTACTTC. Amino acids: CASSFGGPGNYEQYF.

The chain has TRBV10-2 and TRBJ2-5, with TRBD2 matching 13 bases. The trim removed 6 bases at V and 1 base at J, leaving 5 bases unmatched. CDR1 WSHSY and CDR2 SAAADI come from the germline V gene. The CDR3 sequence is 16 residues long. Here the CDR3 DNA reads TGCGCCAGCAGCCGGACTAGCGGGGGTGGCCAAGAGACCCAGTACTTC. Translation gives CASSRTSGGGQETQYF.

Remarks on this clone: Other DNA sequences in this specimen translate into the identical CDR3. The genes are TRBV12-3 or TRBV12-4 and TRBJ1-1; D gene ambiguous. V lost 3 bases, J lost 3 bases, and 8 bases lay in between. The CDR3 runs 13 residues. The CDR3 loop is CASSLNGDTEAFF. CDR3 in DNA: TGTGCCAGCAGTTTGAACGGGGACACTGAAGCTTTCTTT.

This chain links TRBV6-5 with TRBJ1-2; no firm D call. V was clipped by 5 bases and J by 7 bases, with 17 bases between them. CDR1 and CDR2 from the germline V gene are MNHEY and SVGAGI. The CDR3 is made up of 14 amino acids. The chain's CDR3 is CASSLRGWVGGYTF. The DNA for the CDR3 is TGTGCCAGCAGTCTTCGAGGGTGGGTCGGTGGCTACACCTTC.

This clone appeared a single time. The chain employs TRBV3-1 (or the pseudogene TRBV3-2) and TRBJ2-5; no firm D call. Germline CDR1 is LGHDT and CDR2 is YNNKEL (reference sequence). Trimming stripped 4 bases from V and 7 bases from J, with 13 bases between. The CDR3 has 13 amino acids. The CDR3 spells CASSPSATGTQYF. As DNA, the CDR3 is TGTGCCAGCAGCCCATCAGCAACGGGGACCCAGTACTTC.

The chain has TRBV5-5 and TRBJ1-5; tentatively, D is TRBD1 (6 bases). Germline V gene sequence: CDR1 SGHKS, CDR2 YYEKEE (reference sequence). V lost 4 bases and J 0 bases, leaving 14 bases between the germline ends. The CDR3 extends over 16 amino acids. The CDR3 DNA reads TGTGCCAGCAGCCCAACTCAGGGGTATAGCAATCAGCCCCAGCATTTT. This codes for CASSPTQGYSNQPQHF.

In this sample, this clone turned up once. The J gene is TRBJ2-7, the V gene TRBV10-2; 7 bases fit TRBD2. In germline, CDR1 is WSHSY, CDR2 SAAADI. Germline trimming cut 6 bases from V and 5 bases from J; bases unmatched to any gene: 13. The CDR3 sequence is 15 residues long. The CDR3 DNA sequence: TGCGCCAGCAGGGCCAGCGGGATCTATCCTAACGAGCAGTACTTC. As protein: CASRASGIYPNEQYF.

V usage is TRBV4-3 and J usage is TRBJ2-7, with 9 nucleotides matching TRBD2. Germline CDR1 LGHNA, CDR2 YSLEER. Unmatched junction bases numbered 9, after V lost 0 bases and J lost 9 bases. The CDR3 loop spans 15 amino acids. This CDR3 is CASSQDPAGGSGQYF. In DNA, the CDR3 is TGCGCCAGCAGCCAAGATCCAGCGGGAGGATCCGGGCAGTACTTC.

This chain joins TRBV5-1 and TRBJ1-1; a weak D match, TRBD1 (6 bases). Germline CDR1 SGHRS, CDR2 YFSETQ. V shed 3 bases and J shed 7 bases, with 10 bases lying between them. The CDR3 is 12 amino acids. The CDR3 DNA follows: TGCGCCAGCAGCTGGGGACAAAGTGAAGCTTTCTTT. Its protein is CASSWGQSEAFF. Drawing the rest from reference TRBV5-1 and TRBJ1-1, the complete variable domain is KAGVTQTPRYLIKTRGQQVTLSCSPISGHRSVSWYQQTPGQGLQFLFEYFSETQRNKGNFPGRFSGRQFSNSRSEMNVSTLELGDSALYLCASSWGQSEAFFGQGTRLTVV.